One and the same sample provided the 24 T cell receptor beta chains below, sequenced in a study of OX40 agonist ivuxolimab in advanced cancers. The assay was immunoSEQ multiplex PCR, and TCRdb's table has in-frame clones only and misses some. The data contain about 52,000 clones, approximately 90% of them singletons. Sequenced here: CD4+ or CD8+ T cells sorted from blood, sampled in a trial of the OX40 agonist ivuxolimab. The receptors were sampled from an adult with an advanced solid tumor such as melanoma, head and neck, liver or kidney cancer.

The V call is TRBV5-1, the J call TRBJ1-1, with TRBD1 identical over 8 bases. CDR3 length: 15 amino acids. V dropped 3 bases and J dropped 5; count of bases not matched to a gene: 9. The germline CDR1 and CDR2 sequences are SGHRS and YFSETQ. The CDR3 region is CASSYQDRGRTEAFF. CDR3 bases: TGCGCCAGCAGCTACCAAGACAGGGGTCGGACTGAAGCTTTCTTT. Full variable domain (rest looked up from reference TRBV5-1 and TRBJ1-1): KAGVTQTPRYLIKTRGQQVTLSCSPISGHRSVSWYQQTPGQGLQFLFEYFSETQRNKGNFPGRFSGRQFSNSRSEMNVSTLELGDSALYLCASSYQDRGRTEAFFGQGTRLTVV.

V is TRBV5-8 and J is TRBJ1-4; tentatively, D is TRBD1 (6 bases). CDR3 length equals 14 residues. CDR1 is SGHTS, CDR2 YDEGEE, per germline. V was cut by 7 bases and J by 5 bases, with 15 bases left in between. CDR3 in DNA: TGTGCCAGCGGCCACAGGGAGGGAAATGAAAAACTGTTTTTT. This sequence encodes CASGHREGNEKLFF.

This sequence joins TRBV7-6 and TRBJ2-1, with D unclear. The V gene's germline CDR1 is SGHVS and CDR2 FNYEAQ. The CDR3 covers 14 residues. The V and J ends lost 0 bases and 2 bases respectively, with 5 bases between them. CDR3 sequence reads: CASSLAGTYNEQFF. The CDR3, as DNA: TGTGCCAGCAGCTTAGCGGGAACCTACAATGAGCAGTTCTTC.

This chain joins TRBV7-3 and TRBJ2-2; no definite D call. CDR3 size: 16 residues. Trimming stripped 0 bases from V and 0 bases from J, with 8 bases between. Germline V lookup: CDR1 SGHTA, CDR2 FQGTGA. The CDR3 loop is CASSLTYGSNTGELFF. CDR3 nucleotides: TGTGCCAGCAGCTTAACATACGGATCGAACACCGGGGAGCTGTTTTTT.

This clone appeared once. V gene TRBV30 combines with J gene TRBJ2-5, with TRBD1 as a possible D gene (6 bases). Trimming pared 4 bases from V and 2 bases from J, leaving 14 bases between. The CDR3 runs 14 residues. Germline V gene data show CDR1 as GTSNPN and CDR2 as SVGIG (reference sequence). The CDR3 bases are TGTGCCTGGAAGGTAGGACAGTTACAAGAGACCCAGTACTTC. It yields the protein CAWKVGQLQETQYF.

The chain recombines TRBV4-3 with TRBJ1-4; D gene uncertain. The V gene's germline CDR1 is LGHNA and CDR2 YSLEER. Trimming shortened V by 4 bases and J by 0 bases, and 12 bases separated the two germline ends. CDR3 length: 16 amino acids. The CDR3 region is CASSRVSHATNEKLFF. The CDR3 coding sequence is TGCGCCAGCAGCCGCGTGTCCCATGCAACTAATGAAAAACTGTTTTTT.

The chain combines TRBV4-3 with TRBJ2-7; 8 positions agree with TRBD1. V shed 0 bases, J shed 3 bases, and the junction held 7 bases outside the gene matches. Germline assignment: CDR1 LGHNA and CDR2 YSLEER. The CDR3 is 16 residues long. The CDR3 spells CASSQDSRTGFYEQYF. The CDR3 nucleotides are TGCGCCAGCAGCCAAGATTCGAGGACAGGGTTCTACGAGCAGTACTTC.

The chain carries TRBV19 and TRBJ2-7; 8 nucleotides align to TRBD1. Unmatched junction bases numbered 9, after V lost 6 bases and J lost 2 bases. CDR3 length: 15 residues. Germline V gives CDR1 LNHDA, CDR2 SQIVND (reference sequence). The DNA of the CDR3 is TGTGCCAGTAGCCCGACCGGGACAGGAGCCTACGAGCAGTACTTC. It specifies CASSPTGTGAYEQYF.

The chain carries TRBV6-1 and TRBJ1-5; the D gene is possibly TRBD1 (6 bases). V was trimmed by 7 bases and J by 0 bases, leaving 13 bases between them. The CDR3 covers 15 residues. The germline V gene encodes CDR1 MNHNS and CDR2 SASEGT. CDR3 sequence: CASNLSGDSNQPQHF. Written as DNA, the CDR3 is TGTGCCAGCAATCTATCAGGGGATAGCAATCAGCCCCAGCATTTT.

V gene TRBV7-9 combines with J gene TRBJ1-2, with D possibly matching TRBD1 (6 bases). V lost 6 bases and J lost 2, with 22 bases in between. CDR1 and CDR2 (germline): SEHNR, FQNEAQ (reference sequence). The CDR3 covers 17 residues. CDR3: CASSFSAGTYGNYGYTF. In nucleotides, the CDR3 is TGTGCCAGCAGTTTTTCAGCCGGGACATACGGAAACTATGGCTACACCTTC.

The chain employs TRBV4-1 and TRBJ2-5, with D possibly matching TRBD1 (6 bases). V lost 0 bases and J 2 bases, leaving 13 bases between the germline ends. Germline loops: CDR1 MGHRA, CDR2 YSYEKL. This CDR3 has 16 residues. This CDR3 is CASSQDLGTFQETQYF. Written as DNA, the CDR3 is TGCGCCAGCAGCCAAGATTTGGGGACATTTCAAGAGACCCAGTACTTC.

This clone was detected only a few times. CDR3 region: CASRGGRTGNTEAFF. The DNA of the CDR3 is TGTGCCAGCCGAGGGGGCCGGACGGGGAACACTGAAGCTTTCTTT. The rearrangement uses TRBV6-5 and TRBJ1-1, with 7 bases matching TRBD1. V shed 8 bases and J 1 base; nucleotides not matched to a gene: 10. The CDR3 runs 15 residues. Germline lookup yields CDR1 MNHEY and CDR2 SVGAGI.

This clone was picked up one time. The chain combines TRBV5-6 with TRBJ1-1; no clear D. Trimming stripped 3 bases from V and 1 base from J, with 10 bases between. The CDR3 runs 14 residues. Germline V gives CDR1 SGHDT, CDR2 YYEEEE. The CDR3 loop is CASSSWASNTEAFF. The CDR3 bases are TGTGCCAGCAGCTCCTGGGCCTCGAACACTGAAGCTTTCTTT. Full variable domain (missing parts from reference TRBV5-6 and TRBJ1-1): DAGVTQSPTHLIKTRGQQVTLRCSPKSGHDTVSWYQQALGQGPQFIFQYYEEEERQRGNFPDRFSGHQFPNYSSELNVNALLLGDSALYLCASSSWASNTEAFFGQGTRLTVV.

V and J are TRBV6-4 and TRBJ2-3, with 11 bases aligning to TRBD2. The V segment lost 2 bases and the J segment 4 bases; nucleotides outside the gene matches: 2. CDR3 size: 15 residues. In germline, CDR1 is MRHNA, CDR2 SNTAGT. CDR3 in amino acids: CASSDGSGGADTQYF. The DNA for the CDR3 is TGTGCCAGCAGTGACGGTAGCGGGGGGGCAGATACGCAGTATTTT.

The CDR3 sequence: CAWSGIGRSSGANVLTF. Written as DNA, the CDR3 is TGTGCCTGGAGTGGAATCGGAAGGAGCTCTGGGGCCAACGTCCTGACTTTC. V and J are TRBV30 and TRBJ2-6; D unresolved. Trimming took off 1 base at V and 0 bases at J, with 13 bases between the two ends. The CDR3 consists of 17 residues. Germline values: CDR1 GTSNPN, CDR2 SVGIG (reference sequence).

The gene calls are TRBV19 and TRBJ2-1; D not resolved. V gave up 5 bases and J gave up 8 bases, with 10 bases separating them. The V gene's germline CDR1 is LNHDA and CDR2 SQIVND (reference sequence). The CDR3 is made up of 12 amino acids. CDR3 sequence: CASSFYSDEQFF. The DNA for the CDR3 is TGTGCCAGTAGTTTTTATTCCGATGAGCAGTTCTTC.

This clone occurred once. J is TRBJ2-7 and V is TRBV4-3; D ambiguous. Germline CDR1 LGHNA, CDR2 YSLEER. CDR3 length: 14 residues. V lost 2 bases and J lost 0, with 8 bases in between. The CDR3 loop is CASSQFRGSYEQYF. The CDR3 DNA reads as TGCGCCAGCAGCCAATTCCGAGGCTCCTACGAGCAGTACTTC.

The chain combines TRBV27 with TRBJ2-7; D is unresolved. V was clipped by 5 bases and J by 0 bases, with 14 bases between them. CDR1 and CDR2 from the germline V gene are MNHEY and SMNVEV (reference sequence). CDR3 size: 15 residues. Here the CDR3 reads CASSLRGGGSYEQYF. Here the CDR3 DNA reads TGTGCCAGCAGTCTAAGAGGTGGTGGCTCCTACGAGCAGTACTTC.

This clone appeared once. This rearrangement joins TRBV11-2 to TRBJ2-3; the D gene is possibly TRBD2 (6 bases). Trimming removed 5 bases at V and 1 base at J, with 10 bases between. This CDR3 contains 14 residues. Per germline, CDR1 SGHAT and CDR2 FQNNGV. CDR3 residues: CASSQSGGTDTQYF. In DNA, the CDR3 is TGTGCCAGCAGCCAGTCGGGGGGCACAGATACGCAGTATTTT.

This chain uses TRBV27 with TRBJ1-1, with D unclear. Per the germline V gene, CDR1 is MNHEY and CDR2 is SMNVEV (reference sequence). This CDR3 is built from 13 residues. With 4 bases removed from V and 1 base from J, the gap between germline ends came to 7 bases. The CDR3 spells CASSWTGNTEAFF. The CDR3 coding sequence is TGTGCCAGCAGTTGGACGGGGAACACTGAAGCTTTCTTT.

This chain connects TRBV5-1 to TRBJ2-7; TRBD1 matches 8 bases. The J segment lost 4 bases and the V segment lost 0 bases, leaving 3 bases of the junction unmatched. Germline V gives CDR1 SGHRS, CDR2 YFSETQ. The CDR3 is made up of 14 amino acids. The CDR3, as DNA: TGCGCCAGCAGCTTGGTTACAGGGGGGTACGAGCAGTACTTC. This gives the protein CASSLVTGGYEQYF.

This chain's CDR3 is CASSLAPTGGPADTQYF. In DNA, the CDR3 is TGCGCCAGCAGCTTGGCCCCCACGGGGGGGCCGGCAGATACGCAGTATTTT. The J gene is TRBJ2-3, the V gene TRBV5-1, with TRBD2 matching over 8 bases. CDR1 SGHRS and CDR2 YFSETQ come from the germline V gene. The V gene end was trimmed by 0 bases and the J gene end by 4 bases; junction bases not matched to a gene: 10. This CDR3 spans 17 amino acids. The full variable domain, its missing parts supplied by reference TRBV5-1 and TRBJ2-3, is KAGVTQTPRYLIKTRGQQVTLSCSPISGHRSVSWYQQTPGQGLQFLFEYFSETQRNKGNFPGRFSGRQFSNSRSEMNVSTLELGDSALYLCASSLAPTGGPADTQYFGPGTRLTVL.

The rearrangement links TRBV27 to TRBJ2-3; 7 bases are shared with TRBD2. Unmatched junction bases numbered 5, after V lost 3 bases and J lost 5 bases. The CDR3 sequence is 14 residues long. Per the germline V gene, CDR1 is MNHEY and CDR2 is SMNVEV (reference sequence). The CDR3 coding sequence is TGTGCCAGCAGTTTGGCTAGCGGAGGAGATACGCAGTATTTT. This gives the protein CASSLASGGDTQYF.

This clone was seen once. This chain connects TRBV6-5 to TRBJ1-3, with D hard to call. Trimming removed 6 bases from V and 2 bases from J, with 14 bases in between. The CDR3 is 15 amino acids. Germline loops: CDR1 MNHEY, CDR2 SVGAGI. The CDR3 protein is CASSSDGETGNTIYF. CDR3 coding DNA: TGTGCCAGCAGCTCCGATGGGGAAACTGGAAACACCATATATTTT.